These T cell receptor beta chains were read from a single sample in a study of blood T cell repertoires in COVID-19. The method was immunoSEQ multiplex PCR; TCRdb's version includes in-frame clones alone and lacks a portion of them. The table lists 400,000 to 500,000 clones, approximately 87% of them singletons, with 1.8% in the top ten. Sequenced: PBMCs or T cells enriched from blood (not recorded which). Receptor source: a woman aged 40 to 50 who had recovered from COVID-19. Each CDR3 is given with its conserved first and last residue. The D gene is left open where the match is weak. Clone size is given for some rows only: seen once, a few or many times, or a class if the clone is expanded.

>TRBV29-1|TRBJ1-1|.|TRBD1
TGCAGCGACAGGGGGAATATGAACACTGAAGCTTTCTTT
CSDRGNMNTEAFF
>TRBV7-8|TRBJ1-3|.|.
TGTGCCAGCAGCCGAGGGAGCTCTGGAAACACCATATATTTT
CASSRGSSGNTIYF
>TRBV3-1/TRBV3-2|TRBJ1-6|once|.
TGTGCCAGCAGCCCCTTCTATAATTCACCCCTCCACTTT
CASSPFYNSPLHF
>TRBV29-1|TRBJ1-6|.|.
TGCAGCGTTTGCGACCCCGGGTCACCCCTCCACTTT
CSVCDPGSPLHF
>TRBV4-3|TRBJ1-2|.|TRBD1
TGCGCCAGCAGCCAAGAACCACAGGGGGCTTACTATGGCTACACCTTC
CASSQEPQGAYYGYTF
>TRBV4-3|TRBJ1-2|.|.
TGCGCCAGCAGCCAAGATCGCAGGGTGAACTATGGCTACACCTTC
CASSQDRRVNYGYTF
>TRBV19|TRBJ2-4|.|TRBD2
TGTGCCAGTAGTCCGCGACTAGCGGGGTCTCTAAACATTCAGTACTTC
CASSPRLAGSLNIQYF
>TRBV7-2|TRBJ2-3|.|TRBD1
TGTGCCAGCAGCTCAGGACAGGCCTGGAATACGCAGTATTTT
CASSSGQAWNTQYF
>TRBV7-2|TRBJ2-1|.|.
TGTGCCAGCAGCTCCCCAGGAGTAGCGAGATACAATGAGCAGTTCTTC
CASSSPGVARYNEQFF
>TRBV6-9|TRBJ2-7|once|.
TGTGCCAGTAAACCCCGGGACTCTCCATACGAGCAGTACTTC
CASKPRDSPYEQYF
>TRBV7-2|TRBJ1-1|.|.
TGTGCCAGCAGCTTAGCCCCAGGCCGGAACACTGAAGCTTTCTTT
CASSLAPGRNTEAFF
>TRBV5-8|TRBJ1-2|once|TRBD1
TGTGCCAGCAGCTTGGGGGACAGGGCGCTCTATGGCTACACCTTC
CASSLGDRALYGYTF
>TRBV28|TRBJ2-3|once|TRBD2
TGTGCCAGCAGTTTACTTAGCGGGAGGGCCGGTTCTTTAAGGGATACGCAGTATTTT
CASSLLSGRAGSLRDTQYF
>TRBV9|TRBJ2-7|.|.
TGTGCCAGCAGCGTAACGATGGCTTCCTCCTACGAGCAGTACTTC
CASSVTMASSYEQYF
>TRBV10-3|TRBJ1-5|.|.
TGTGCCATCAGTTCGAGCAATCAGCCCCAGCATTTT
CAISSSNQPQHF
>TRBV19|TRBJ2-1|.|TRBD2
TGTGCCAGTAGTATCGGACTAGCGGGAGGTCATAGCTCCTACAATGAGCAGTTCTTC
CASSIGLAGGHSSYNEQFF
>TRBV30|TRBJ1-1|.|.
TGTGCCTGGAGTGTACGTGGACTCACGAACACTGAAGCTTTCTTT
CAWSVRGLTNTEAFF
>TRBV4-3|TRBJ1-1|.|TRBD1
TGCGCCAGCAGCCAAGATGGGGCAGGGGGACCTGAAGCTTTCTTT
CASSQDGAGGPEAFF
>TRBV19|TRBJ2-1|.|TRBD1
TGTGCCAGTAGTACGTCCCGAAGCCAAGGGACAGGAAACTACAATGAGCAGTTCTTC
CASSTSRSQGTGNYNEQFF
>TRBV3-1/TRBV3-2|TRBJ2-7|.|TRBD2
TGTGCCAGCAGCTCCAGCGGGAAGGGTTCCTACGAGCAGTACTTC
CASSSSGKGSYEQYF
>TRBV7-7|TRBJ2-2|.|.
TGTGCTAGCAGCTTATACGGGAGAGGCACCGGGGAGCTGTTTTTT
CASSLYGRGTGELFF